This T cell receptor (beta chain) stems from a study of blood T cells in healthy people across ages. The use of a sample-barcoded 5' primer and a J-beta primer mix characterized a second PCR of roughly 7 to 11 cycles. TCRdb ran MiXCR on the 5' RACE reads and lists one entry per CDR3 protein. The table lists about 970,000 distinct CDR3 sequences, 51% of them singletons. Overall study results and limits: Shifts in expanded clonotypes may have been confounded by donor CMV status, which was unknown. TCR beta diversity per million T cells fell roughly linearly with age.

The CDR3 has 15 amino acids. CDR1 WNHNN and CDR2 SYGVQD come from the germline V gene (reference sequence). V was pared by 3 bases and J by 2 bases, with 12 bases between. This clonotype has more than one count but fewer than ten. Its antigen is unidentified. The sample was blood. The receptor was isolated from a woman aged 60-75 years in good health. V gene TRBV10-1 combines with J gene TRBJ2-3; D uncertain. The CDR3 coding sequence is TGCGCCAGCAGTGACCGCGGCTCAGACACAGATACGCAGTATTTT. Its translation: CASSDRGSDTDTQYF.